The 22 T cell receptor beta chains below come from one sample, sequenced in a study of human T cells and chemical hapten exposure. In TCRdb, the RACE reads were re-called with MiXCR into one record per CDR3 protein. The data show tens of thousands of distinct CDR3 sequences, 8.5% seen once. Time point here: patch test 2, 6 weeks after DPC sensitization. Stated treatment: therapeutic diphenylcyclopropenone sensitization with weekly scalp DPC. The material was whole blood, obtained in connection with sensitization to the hapten diphenylcyclopropenone (DPC). These receptors came from a woman in her forties or fifties with alopecia areata. Some clones in this sample may be carry-over from other donors' samples.

This clonotype was seen at least ten times. J is TRBJ1-2 and V is TRBV3-1; D gene unclear. V was pared by 0 bases and J by 1 base, with 9 bases between. This CDR3 comprises 15 residues. Germline V gene sequence: CDR1 LGHDT, CDR2 YNNKEL (reference sequence). The CDR3 nucleotides read TGTGCCAGCAGCCAAGATCGAGGGATTAACTATGGCTACACCTTC. The encoded protein is CASSQDRGINYGYTF. Full variable domain (missing parts from reference TRBV3-1 and TRBJ1-2): DTAVSQTPKYLVTQMGNDKSIKCEQNLGHDTMYWYKQDSKKFLKIMFSYNNKELIINETVPNRFSPKSPDKAHLNLHINSLELGDSAVYFCASSQDRGINYGYTFGSGTRLTVV.

To note about this clonotype: A much more abundant neighbour one base away suggests this may be a read error. The chain links TRBV7-3 to TRBJ1-1; D gene unclear. From germline, CDR1 is SGHTA and CDR2 FQGTGA. This CDR3 spans 13 amino acids. CDR3 nucleotides: TGTGCCAGAAGCTCCCTCTTGAACACTGAAGCTTTCTTT. Its translation is CARSSLLNTEAFF.

The chain recombines TRBV28 with TRBJ2-5, with 9 bases identical to TRBD2. The length of the CDR3 is 15 residues. Per the germline V gene, CDR1 is MDHEN and CDR2 is SYDVKM. After removal of 2 bases from V and 3 bases from J, the junction contained 4 bases not matched to a gene. The CDR3 region is CASSLRASGKETQYF. The CDR3 DNA reads as TGTGCCAGCAGTTTACGGGCTAGCGGGAAAGAGACCCAGTACTTC.

V gene TRBV27 combines with J gene TRBJ1-3, with D possibly being TRBD1 (6 bases). CDR1 and CDR2 (germline): MNHEY, SMNVEV (reference sequence). V shed 5 bases and J shed 0 bases, with 14 bases lying between them. This CDR3 comprises 16 residues. This chain's CDR3 is CASSPLDRPSGNTIYF. CDR3 sequence (DNA): TGTGCCAGCAGTCCCCTAGACAGGCCCTCTGGAAACACCATATATTTT.

This clonotype has a count of ten or more. The gene calls are TRBV4-2 and TRBJ2-1; D remains ambiguous. Germline-derived CDR1 and CDR2 are LGHNA and YNFKEQ. CDR3 length: 11 residues. Trimming stripped 0 bases from V and 9 bases from J, with 3 bases between. In nucleotides, the CDR3 is TGTGCCAGCAGCCAAGAAGGTGAGCAGTTCTTC. It yields the protein CASSQEGEQFF.

This clonotype was counted many times. The chain is built from TRBV4-1 and TRBJ1-1; D not certain. V gave up 0 bases and J gave up 0 bases, with 8 bases separating them. CDR3 size: 15 residues. Germline V gene data show CDR1 as MGHRA and CDR2 as YSYEKL. The CDR3 DNA follows: TGCGCCAGCAGCCAAGAGGCGGGCATGAACACTGAAGCTTTCTTT. Translation: CASSQEAGMNTEAFF.

V is TRBV7-9 and J is TRBJ2-1; 9 bases map to TRBD2. CDR1 and CDR2 from the germline V gene are SEHNR and FQNEAQ (reference sequence). This CDR3 contains 15 residues. Germline trimming cut 5 bases from V and 6 bases from J; bases unmatched to any gene: 8. CDR3 loop: CASSGGTSQSNEQFF. The CDR3 nucleotides read TGTGCCAGCAGCGGGGGGACTAGCCAGAGCAATGAGCAGTTCTTC.

This clonotype was picked up a small number of times. The V and J genes are TRBV27 and TRBJ2-7; TRBD2 agrees at 10 bases. The CDR3 has 14 amino acids. With 5 bases clipped from V and 5 bases from J, the junction kept 6 bases outside the gene matches. Germline V lookup: CDR1 MNHEY, CDR2 SMNVEV (reference sequence). The CDR3 DNA is TGTGCCAGCAGTCCGGGACTAGCGATCCACGAGCAGTACTTC. This translates into CASSPGLAIHEQYF.

This clonotype was recorded many times. The chain has TRBV6-5 and TRBJ1-4; no reliable D call. Germline CDR1 and CDR2: MNHEY and SVGAGI. The CDR3 is made up of 14 amino acids. Trimming left V 6 bases short and J 12 bases short, with 20 bases between. DNA for the CDR3: TGTGCCAGCAGCCGTGCGGGGTCGGGGAAGGAACTGTTTTTT. Its protein is CASSRAGSGKELFF.

This clonotype was counted only a few times. The rearrangement joins TRBV7-2 to TRBJ2-3, with 7 bases fitting TRBD2. The CDR3 is 15 amino acids. V gave up 5 bases and J gave up 0 bases; unmatched junction bases: 5. Germline V gene sequence: CDR1 SGHTA, CDR2 FQGNSA. CDR3 in DNA: TGTGCCAGCAGCCGCTGGCGGGGGAGCACAGATACGCAGTATTTT. Its translation is CASSRWRGSTDTQYF.

There are many counts of this clonotype. V usage is TRBV4-1 and J usage is TRBJ2-3; TRBD2 agrees at 13 bases. The CDR3 sequence is 15 residues long. Germline CDR1 is MGHRA and CDR2 is YSYEKL. Trimming at V came to 6 bases and at J to 5 bases, leaving 5 bases not matched to a gene. CDR3 sequence (DNA): TGCGCCAGCAGTCTCAGGACTAGCGGGGGAGATACGCAGTATTTT. Amino acids: CASSLRTSGGDTQYF.

This clonotype has ten or more counts. CDR3 protein: CASSYRQGSETQYF. CDR3 DNA sequence: TGCGCCAGCAGCTACCGACAGGGGTCAGAGACCCAGTACTTC. The rearrangement uses TRBV5-1 and TRBJ2-5; 8 nucleotides align to TRBD1. Germline-derived CDR1 and CDR2 are SGHRS and YFSETQ. The CDR3 sequence is 14 residues long. The V gene end was trimmed by 3 bases and the J gene end by 4 bases; junction bases not matched to a gene: 5.

Many counts were recorded for this clonotype. The chain recombines TRBV5-5 with TRBJ1-2; TRBD1 aligns across 8 bases. Germline lookup yields CDR1 SGHKS and CDR2 YYEKEE (reference sequence). J was trimmed by 4 bases and V by 4 bases; bases with no gene match: 6. This CDR3 region has 14 residues. CDR3 region: CASSLGQAVYGYTF. DNA of the CDR3: TGTGCCAGCAGCCTGGGACAGGCCGTCTATGGCTACACCTTC. Combining the CDR3 with reference TRBV5-5 and TRBJ1-2 gives the whole variable domain DAGVTQSPTHLIKTRGQQVTLRCSPISGHKSVSWYQQVLGQGPQFIFQYYEKEERGRGNFPDRFSARQFPNYSSELNVNALLLGDSALYLCASSLGQAVYGYTFGSGTRLTVV.

This chain links TRBV12-3 or TRBV12-4 with TRBJ2-4; no firm D call. CDR3 length: 13 residues. The ends were cut back, 5 bases at V and 1 base at J, with 6 bases in the middle. The chain's CDR3 is CASSPVAKNIQYF. The CDR3 coding sequence is TGTGCCAGCAGTCCCGTCGCCAAAAACATTCAGTACTTC.

This clonotype has only a few counts. The CDR3 DNA reads as TGCAGCGTTGTTGTTATATTGGGCCTTTTGAACACTGAAGCTTTCTTT. Protein: CSVVVILGLLNTEAFF. The gene calls are TRBV29-1 and TRBJ1-1; D gene uncertain. Germline CDR1 and CDR2: SQVTM and ANQGSEA. The length of the CDR3 is 16 residues. Trimming stripped 4 bases from V and 0 bases from J, with 18 bases between.

This chain joins TRBV27 and TRBJ2-1; 12 nucleotides align to TRBD2. With V trimmed by 5 bases and J by 9 bases, 8 bases remained unmatched. This CDR3 is built from 15 residues. Germline V lookup: CDR1 MNHEY, CDR2 SMNVEV (reference sequence). The CDR3 spells CASSPLAGGPIEQFF. The DNA of the CDR3 is TGTGCCAGCAGTCCTCTAGCGGGAGGGCCAATTGAGCAGTTCTTC.

The chain couples TRBV28 to TRBJ1-3, with 9 bases lining up with TRBD1. Per the germline V gene, CDR1 is MDHEN and CDR2 is SYDVKM. V gave up 6 bases and J gave up 0 bases; unmatched junction bases: 6. CDR3 length equals 16 residues. CDR3 bases: TGTGCCAGCAGGAAACAGGGGGCCCTCTCTGGAAACACCATATATTTT. Translating gives CASRKQGALSGNTIYF.

The table lists this clonotype with many counts. The chain uses TRBV28 and TRBJ2-3; D may be TRBD2 (6 bases). Trimming removed 3 bases at V and 4 bases at J, with 11 bases between. The CDR3 covers 14 residues. Per the germline V gene, CDR1 is MDHEN and CDR2 is SYDVKM. The CDR3 nucleotides are TGTGCCAGCAGTTTGGTGGTAGCGGCAGATACGCAGTATTTT. It is translated as CASSLVVAADTQYF.

This clonotype was recorded at least ten times. The chain is built from TRBV15 and TRBJ2-5; unclear D gene. Germline CDR1 and CDR2: LNHNV and YYDKDF (reference sequence). There are 11 residues in the CDR3. The V end lost 1 base, the J end lost 4 bases, and 1 base lay between the germline ends. The CDR3 nucleotides read TGTGCCACCAGCAGAGGAGAGACCCAGTACTTC. Protein sequence: CATSRGETQYF.

This chain links TRBV9 with TRBJ2-1; D gene uncertain. V shed 0 bases and J shed 9 bases, with 7 bases lying between them. The CDR3 consists of 12 residues. Per the germline V gene, CDR1 is SGDLS and CDR2 is YYNGEE. CDR3 region: CASSVDSGEQFF. For the CDR3, the DNA is TGTGCCAGCAGCGTAGATAGTGGTGAGCAGTTCTTC.

Only a few counts were recorded for this clonotype. In DNA form, the CDR3 reads TGTGCCAGCAGGGGTCCGGGGGCAACCAGAGACGGCGAGCAGTACTTC. It encodes CASRGPGATRDGEQYF. The rearrangement links TRBV12-3 or TRBV12-4 to TRBJ2-7; D tentatively reads TRBD1 or TRBD2 (6 bases each). There are 16 residues in the CDR3. V shed 6 bases and J shed 6 bases, with 24 bases lying between them.

The chain has TRBV10-2 and TRBJ2-1, with TRBD2 matching 15 bases. Germline V CDR1 and CDR2: WSHSY, SAAADI. Trimming removed 6 bases from V and 6 bases from J; junction bases left unmatched: 3. The CDR3 spans 15 residues. The CDR3 reads CASSWTSGRANEQFF. The CDR3 coding sequence is TGCGCCAGCAGCTGGACTAGCGGGAGGGCCAATGAGCAGTTCTTC.